This T cell receptor (beta chain) was captured in a study of blood T cell repertoires in COVID-19. Study-level information: The United States, Italy and Spain supplied acute and convalescent COVID-19 samples.

The CDR3 sequence is 14 residues long. The V gene end was trimmed by 0 bases and the J gene end by 5 bases; junction bases not matched to a gene: 3. The V gene's germline CDR1 is SGHRS and CDR2 YFSETQ. TCRdb keeps only in-frame clones here, not all; method: immunoSEQ multiplex PCR. There are 81,000 or so clones in the sample; about nine tenths occur only once, and around 12% lies in the top ten. This clonotype was obtained from an older man with active or convalescent COVID-19. What was sequenced was peripheral blood. V is TRBV5-1 and J is TRBJ2-5; 8 bases fit TRBD2. The CDR3 DNA sequence: TGCGCCAGCAGCTTGGGACTAGCGCACGAGACCCAGTACTTC. Its protein is CASSLGLAHETQYF.